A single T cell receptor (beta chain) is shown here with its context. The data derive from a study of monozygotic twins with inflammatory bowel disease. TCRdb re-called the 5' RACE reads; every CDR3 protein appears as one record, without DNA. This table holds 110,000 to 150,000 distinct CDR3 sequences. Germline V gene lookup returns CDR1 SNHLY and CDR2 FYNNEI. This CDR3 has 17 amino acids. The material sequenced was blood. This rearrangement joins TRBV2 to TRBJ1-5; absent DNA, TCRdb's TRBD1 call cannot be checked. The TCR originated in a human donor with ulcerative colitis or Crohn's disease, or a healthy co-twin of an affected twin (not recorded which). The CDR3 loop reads CASSTPDRGIGNQPQHF.